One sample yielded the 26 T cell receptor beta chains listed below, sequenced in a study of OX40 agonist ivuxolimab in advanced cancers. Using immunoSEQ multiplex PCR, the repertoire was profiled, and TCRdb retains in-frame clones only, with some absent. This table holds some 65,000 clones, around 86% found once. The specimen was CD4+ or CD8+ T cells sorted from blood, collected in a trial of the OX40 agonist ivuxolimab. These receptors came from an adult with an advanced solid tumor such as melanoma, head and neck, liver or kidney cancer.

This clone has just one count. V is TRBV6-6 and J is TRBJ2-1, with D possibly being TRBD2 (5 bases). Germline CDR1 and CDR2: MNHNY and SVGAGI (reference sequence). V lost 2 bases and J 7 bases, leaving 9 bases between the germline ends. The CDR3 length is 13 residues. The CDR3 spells CASSYQRGNEQFF. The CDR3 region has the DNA TGTGCCAGCAGTTACCAGCGAGGGAATGAGCAGTTCTTC.

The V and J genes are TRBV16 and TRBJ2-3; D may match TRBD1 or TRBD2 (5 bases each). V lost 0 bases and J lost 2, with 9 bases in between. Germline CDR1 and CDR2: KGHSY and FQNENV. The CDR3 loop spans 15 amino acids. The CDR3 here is CASSQSRGDTDTQYF. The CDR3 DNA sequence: TGTGCCAGCAGCCAATCAAGAGGGGACACAGATACGCAGTATTTT.

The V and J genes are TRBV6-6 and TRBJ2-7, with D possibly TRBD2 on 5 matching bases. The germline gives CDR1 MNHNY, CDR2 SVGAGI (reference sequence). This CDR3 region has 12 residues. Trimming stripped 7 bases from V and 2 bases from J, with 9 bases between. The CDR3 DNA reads TGTGCCAGCACCGGGGATGCCTACGAGCAGTACTTC. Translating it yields CASTGDAYEQYF.

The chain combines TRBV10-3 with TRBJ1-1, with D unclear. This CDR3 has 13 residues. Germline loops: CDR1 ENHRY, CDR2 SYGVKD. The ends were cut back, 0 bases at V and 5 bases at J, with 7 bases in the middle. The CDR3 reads CAISESPRTEAFF. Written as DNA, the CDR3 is TGTGCCATCAGTGAGTCGCCAAGGACTGAAGCTTTCTTT.

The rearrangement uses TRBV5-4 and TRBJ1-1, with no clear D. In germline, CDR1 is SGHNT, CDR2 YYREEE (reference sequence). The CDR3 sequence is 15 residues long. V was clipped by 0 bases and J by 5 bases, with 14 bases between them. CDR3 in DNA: TGTGCCAGCAGCTTGGTAGCGCAGGTCGGGACTGAAGCTTTCTTT. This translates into CASSLVAQVGTEAFF.

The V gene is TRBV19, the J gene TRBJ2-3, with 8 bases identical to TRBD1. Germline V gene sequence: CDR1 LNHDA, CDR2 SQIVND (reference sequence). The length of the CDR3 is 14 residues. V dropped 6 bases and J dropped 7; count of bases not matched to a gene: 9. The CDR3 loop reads CASRVDRARNTQYF. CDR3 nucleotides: TGTGCCAGTAGGGTGGACAGGGCCCGGAATACGCAGTATTTT. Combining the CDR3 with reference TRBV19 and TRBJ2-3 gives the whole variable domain DGGITQSPKYLFRKEGQNVTLSCEQNLNHDAMYWYRQDPGQGLRLIYYSQIVNDFQKGDIAEGYSVSREKKESFPLTVTSAQKNPTAFYLCASRVDRARNTQYFGPGTRLTVL.

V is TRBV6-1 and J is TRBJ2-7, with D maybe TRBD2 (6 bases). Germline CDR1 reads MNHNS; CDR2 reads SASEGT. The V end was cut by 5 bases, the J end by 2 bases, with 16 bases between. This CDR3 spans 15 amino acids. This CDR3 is CASSHGGQGTYEQYF. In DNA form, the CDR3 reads TGTGCCAGCAGTCATGGAGGGCAGGGCACCTACGAGCAGTACTTC.

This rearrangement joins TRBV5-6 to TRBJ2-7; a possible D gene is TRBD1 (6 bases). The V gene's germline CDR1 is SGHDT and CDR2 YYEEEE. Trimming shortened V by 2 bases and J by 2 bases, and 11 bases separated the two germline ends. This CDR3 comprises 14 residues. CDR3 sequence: CASSLGQSPYEQYF. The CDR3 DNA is TGTGCCAGCAGCTTAGGACAGTCCCCCTACGAGCAGTACTTC.

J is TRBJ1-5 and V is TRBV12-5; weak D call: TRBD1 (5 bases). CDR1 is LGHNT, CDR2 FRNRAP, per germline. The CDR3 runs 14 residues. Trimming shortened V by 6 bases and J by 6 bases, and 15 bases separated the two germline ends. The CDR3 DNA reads TGTGCTAGTGGGCAACAGGAAGGTTTTCAGCCCCAGCATTTT. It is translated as CASGQQEGFQPQHF.

CDR3 region: CAYARGYEQYF. The DNA for the CDR3 is TGTGCCTACGCCCGGGGGTACGAGCAGTACTTC. This chain joins TRBV30 and TRBJ2-7; TRBD2 might be the D (6 bases). This CDR3 region has 11 residues. V was clipped by 7 bases and J by 4 bases, with 11 bases between them. Looked up from germline, CDR1 is GTSNPN and CDR2 is SVGIG (reference sequence).

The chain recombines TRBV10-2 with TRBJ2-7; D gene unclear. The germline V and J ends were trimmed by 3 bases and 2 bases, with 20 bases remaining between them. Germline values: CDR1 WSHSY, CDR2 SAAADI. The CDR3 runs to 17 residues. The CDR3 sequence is CASSDPPDGPTTYEQYF. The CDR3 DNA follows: TGCGCCAGCAGTGATCCCCCCGACGGACCGACCACCTACGAGCAGTACTTC.

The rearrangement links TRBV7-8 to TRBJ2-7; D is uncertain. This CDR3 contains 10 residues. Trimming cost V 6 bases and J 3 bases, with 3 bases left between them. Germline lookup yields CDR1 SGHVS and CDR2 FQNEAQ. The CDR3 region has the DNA TGTGCCAGCAGGAGCTACGAGCAGTACTTC. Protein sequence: CASRSYEQYF.

The CDR3 DNA is TGCAGCGTTCTTATGAGCACAGATACGCAGTATTTT. Residues: CSVLMSTDTQYF. The V and J genes are TRBV29-1 and TRBJ2-3, with D unresolved. V dropped 5 bases and J dropped 0 bases, with 6 bases sitting between them. This CDR3 region has 12 residues. CDR1 SQVTM and CDR2 ANQGSEA come from the germline V gene.

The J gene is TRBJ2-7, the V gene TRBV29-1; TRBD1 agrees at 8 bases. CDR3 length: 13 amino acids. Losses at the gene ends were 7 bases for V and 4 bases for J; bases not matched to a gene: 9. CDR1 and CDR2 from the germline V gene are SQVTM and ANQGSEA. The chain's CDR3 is CSARLQGAYEQYF. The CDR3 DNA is TGCAGCGCCAGACTGCAGGGGGCTTACGAGCAGTACTTC.

CDR3 amino acids: CASSQDGGPGVGEQFF. Here the CDR3 DNA reads TGCGCCAGCAGCCAAGACGGGGGCCCCGGGGTTGGTGAGCAGTTCTTC. The chain couples TRBV4-3 to TRBJ2-1, with D tentatively TRBD1 or TRBD2 (6 bases each). Trimming removed 0 bases from V and 9 bases from J, with 18 bases in between. The CDR3 contains 16 residues. Germline CDR1 and CDR2: LGHNA and YSLEER.

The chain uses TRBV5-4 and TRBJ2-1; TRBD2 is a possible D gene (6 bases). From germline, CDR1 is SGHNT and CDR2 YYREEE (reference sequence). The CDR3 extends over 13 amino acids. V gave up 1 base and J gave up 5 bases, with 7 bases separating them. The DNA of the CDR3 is TGTGCCAGCAGCTTGCCGGGGGACAATGAGCAGTTCTTC. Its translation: CASSLPGDNEQFF.

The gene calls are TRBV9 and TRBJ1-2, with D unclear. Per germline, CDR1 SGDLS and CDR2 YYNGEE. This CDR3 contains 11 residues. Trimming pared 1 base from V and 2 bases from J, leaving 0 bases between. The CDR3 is CASSVNYGYTF. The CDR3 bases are TGTGCCAGCAGCGTAAACTATGGCTACACCTTC.

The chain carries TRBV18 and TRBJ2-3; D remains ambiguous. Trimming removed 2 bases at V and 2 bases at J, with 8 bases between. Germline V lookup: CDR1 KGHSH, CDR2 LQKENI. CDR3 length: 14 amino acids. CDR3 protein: CASSPSRSTDTQYF. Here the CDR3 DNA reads TGTGCCAGCTCACCAAGCAGGTCCACAGATACGCAGTATTTT.

The CDR3 DNA reads TGTGCCAGCAGCTCCTGGGGGGGTAGCACAGATACGCAGTATTTT. It codes for CASSSWGGSTDTQYF. J is TRBJ2-3 and V is TRBV7-2; 7 bases agree with TRBD2. The CDR3 sequence is 15 residues long. Per germline, CDR1 SGHTA and CDR2 FQGNSA. V lost 4 bases and J lost 0; bases outside the gene matches: 4.

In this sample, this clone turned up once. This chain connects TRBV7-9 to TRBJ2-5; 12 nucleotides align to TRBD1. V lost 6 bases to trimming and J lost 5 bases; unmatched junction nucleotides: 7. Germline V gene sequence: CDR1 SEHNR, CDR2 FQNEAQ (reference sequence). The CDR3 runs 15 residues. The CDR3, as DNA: TGTGCCAGCAGTCCGGGGGACAGGGGGCTGGAGACCCAGTACTTC. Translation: CASSPGDRGLETQYF. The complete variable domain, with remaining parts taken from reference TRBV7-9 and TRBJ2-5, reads DTGVSQNPRHKITKRGQNVTFRCDPISEHNRLYWYRQTLGQGPEFLTYFQNEAQLEKSRLLSDRFSAERPKGSFSTLEIQRTEQGDSAMYLCASSPGDRGLETQYFGPGTRLLVL.

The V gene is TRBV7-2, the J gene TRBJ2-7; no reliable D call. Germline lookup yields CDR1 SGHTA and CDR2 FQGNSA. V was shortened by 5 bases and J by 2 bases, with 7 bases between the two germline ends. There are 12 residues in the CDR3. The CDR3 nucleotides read TGTGCCAGCAGCCTATCCACCTACGAGCAGTACTTC. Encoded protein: CASSLSTYEQYF.

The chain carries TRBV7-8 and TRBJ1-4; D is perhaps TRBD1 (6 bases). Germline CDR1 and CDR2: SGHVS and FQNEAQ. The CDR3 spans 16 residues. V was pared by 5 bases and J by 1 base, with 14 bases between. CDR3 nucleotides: TGTGCCAGCAGCGTGGACAGCGTGCGAACTAATGAAAAACTGTTTTTT. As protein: CASSVDSVRTNEKLFF.

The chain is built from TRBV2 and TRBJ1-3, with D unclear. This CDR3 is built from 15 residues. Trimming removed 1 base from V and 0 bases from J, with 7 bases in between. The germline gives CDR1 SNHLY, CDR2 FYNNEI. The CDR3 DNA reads TGTGCCAGCAGTGAAGTTCCAGTCTCTGGAAACACCATATATTTT. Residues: CASSEVPVSGNTIYF. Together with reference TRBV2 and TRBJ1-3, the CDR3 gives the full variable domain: EPEVTQTPSHQVTQMGQEVILRCVPISNHLYFYWYRQILGQKVEFLVSFYNNEISEKSEIFDDQFSVERPDGSNFTLKIRSTKLEDSAMYFCASSEVPVSGNTIYFGEGSWLTVV.

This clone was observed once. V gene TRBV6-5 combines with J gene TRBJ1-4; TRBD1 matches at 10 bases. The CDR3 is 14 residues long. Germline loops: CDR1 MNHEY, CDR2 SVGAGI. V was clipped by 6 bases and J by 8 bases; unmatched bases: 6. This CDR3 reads CASRPGQGREKLFF. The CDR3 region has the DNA TGTGCCAGCAGACCGGGACAGGGGCGGGAAAAACTGTTTTTT.

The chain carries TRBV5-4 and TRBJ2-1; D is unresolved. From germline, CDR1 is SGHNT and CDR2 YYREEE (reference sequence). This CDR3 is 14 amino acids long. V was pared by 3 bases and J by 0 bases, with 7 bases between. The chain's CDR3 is CASSSKSSYNEQFF. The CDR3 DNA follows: TGTGCCAGCAGCTCGAAGAGCTCCTACAATGAGCAGTTCTTC.

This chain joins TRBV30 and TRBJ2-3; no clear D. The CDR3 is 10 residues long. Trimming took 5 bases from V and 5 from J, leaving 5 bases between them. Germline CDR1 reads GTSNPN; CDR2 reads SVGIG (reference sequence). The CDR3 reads CAWGQDTQYF. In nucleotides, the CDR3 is TGTGCCTGGGGTCAAGATACGCAGTATTTT.